Listed here are 6 T cell receptor beta chains from one sample, sequenced in a study of beta chain features in type 1 diabetes. Study-wide points: Shortening of TCRB CDR3s, moderate but significant, appeared in all four CD4+ subsets of Type 1 diabetes patients.

No cognate antigen is known for these TCRs. The entirety of the isolated RNA underwent reverse transcription, so expressed TCRB transcripts were sequenced. The method was immunoSEQ multiplex PCR; TCRdb's version includes in-frame clones alone and lacks a portion of them. The table has 240,000 or so clones, approximately 15% seen once; the top ten hold 0.015% to 0.02%. The source material was naive CD4+ T cells from blood. The receptors derive from a man aged 25 to 40 with type 1 diabetes.

The chain joins TRBV6-1 to TRBJ1-1, with D hard to call. Germline lookup yields CDR1 MNHNS and CDR2 SASEGT. Trimming shortened V by 8 bases and J by 0 bases, and 13 bases separated the two germline ends. CDR3 length: 14 residues. This CDR3 reads CASSLTRLNTEAFF. CDR3 DNA: TGTGCCAGCTCGCTCACCAGATTGAACACTGAAGCTTTCTTT.

This rearrangement joins TRBV5-6 to TRBJ2-4, with D unresolved. CDR1 is SGHDT, CDR2 YYEEEE, per germline. CDR3 length: 15 residues. The germline V and J ends were trimmed by 3 bases and 3 bases, with 13 bases remaining between them. CDR3 DNA sequence: TGTGCCAGCAGCTGGCAAGGTTCGGGCAAAAACATTCAGTACTTC. Its translation is CASSWQGSGKNIQYF.

This clone was seen only a few times. This chain uses TRBV7-9 with TRBJ1-1; 12 bases agree with TRBD1. There are 15 residues in the CDR3. Germline-derived CDR1 and CDR2 are SEHNR and FQNEAQ (reference sequence). V lost 5 bases to trimming and J lost 11 bases; unmatched junction nucleotides: 12. The CDR3 sequence is CASSANRDRGHQAFF. CDR3 bases: TGTGCCAGCAGCGCAAACCGGGACAGGGGGCATCAGGCTTTCTTT.

The chain uses TRBV11-2 and TRBJ1-1; 7 positions match TRBD1. The CDR3 consists of 15 residues. CDR1 SGHAT and CDR2 FQNNGV come from the germline V gene. V shed 3 bases, J shed 11 bases, and the junction held 15 bases outside the gene matches. The CDR3 nucleotides read TGTGCCAGCAGCTTTAATGGCCCACCGACAGGGTTGGCTTTCTTT. Protein product: CASSFNGPPTGLAFF.

This clone has just a few counts. The J gene is TRBJ1-1, the V gene TRBV5-1; TRBD1 is a possible D gene (5 bases). The germline V gene has CDR1 SGHRS and CDR2 YFSETQ. CDR3 length equals 17 residues. V shed 2 bases and J shed 2 bases, with 19 bases lying between them. The CDR3 sequence: CASSLAPLRDSNTEAFF. In DNA, the CDR3 is TGCGCCAGCAGCTTAGCCCCTTTGAGGGACTCTAACACTGAAGCTTTCTTT.

The rearrangement uses TRBV6-1 and TRBJ2-5, with 7 bases aligning to TRBD1. The CDR3 has 13 residues. Trimming took 5 bases from V and 1 from J; bases not matched to a gene: 1. CDR1 and CDR2 (germline): MNHNS, SASEGT. CDR3 region: CASSRQGQETQYF. The CDR3 region has the DNA TGTGCCAGCAGTCGACAGGGCCAAGAGACCCAGTACTTC.